This T cell receptor beta chain was recovered during a study of blood T cell repertoires in COVID-19. Original data processing: By means of reference gene primer amplification, nucleated cell counts were estimated. Sequencing was performed with immunoSEQ multiplex PCR; in TCRdb, only in-frame clones are kept and a portion is missing. The V and J calls and the clone size are those of that table, but D and trimming were determined from the DNA. The table shows fewer than 110,000 clones, with around 88% occurring only once. V lost 5 bases and J lost 1; bases outside the gene matches: 10. Germline assignment: CDR1 LNHDA and CDR2 SQIVND (reference sequence). CDR3 size: 16 residues.

This chain connects TRBV19 to TRBJ1-1; 7 bases align to TRBD1. The receptor comes from a man aged 45-65 years with active or convalescent COVID-19. The sample taken for sequencing was peripheral blood. CDR3 sequence (DNA): TGTGCCAGTAGTTATCCGTACCGGGACAGGAACACTGAAGCTTTCTTT. It codes for CASSYPYRDRNTEAFF.